This TCR beta chain was sequenced during a study of T cell responses to AZD1222 COVID-19 vaccine. Study-level findings and limits: The CD4 TCRs associated with vaccination extended across spike and predominated at 160-218 and 743-854.

The repertoire was sequenced with immunoSEQ multiplex PCR; TCRdb's copy has only in-frame clones and lacks some. The sample lists roughly 20,000 clones, almost 85% seen once, with roughly 15% in the top ten. Note on this clone: Its matching antigen is unknown.

CDR1 and CDR2 from the germline V gene are SQVTM and ANQGSEA. The CDR3 spans 14 residues. The receptor was derived from an adult who received the AZD1222 COVID-19 vaccine. The J gene is TRBJ2-7, the V gene TRBV29-1; D is undetermined. The sequencing used peripheral blood, collected 28 days after the second AZD1222 dose. CDR3 amino acids: CAISDTAPSYEQYF. For the CDR3, the DNA is TGCGCCATTTCCGACACCGCTCCCTCCTACGAGCAGTACTTC.